This T cell receptor (beta chain) stems from a study of blood T cell repertoires in COVID-19. Per the germline V gene, CDR1 is ENHRY and CDR2 is SYGVKD. The V end was cut by 2 bases, the J end by 0 bases, with 5 bases between. This CDR3 comprises 14 residues. Of note for this clone: In the same sample, other DNA sequences code for this CDR3.

The protocol was immunoSEQ multiplex PCR, while the TCRdb copy is restricted to in-frame clones and leaves out a portion. This sample has about 190,000 clones, with roughly 78% found just once. The sequence came from a woman aged 80 or older with active or convalescent COVID-19. The V call is TRBV10-3, the J call TRBJ1-5, with D unclear. The sample consisted of peripheral blood. The CDR3 spells CAISERDSNQPQHF. The CDR3 DNA sequence: TGTGCCATCAGTGAGAGAGATAGCAATCAGCCCCAGCATTTT.